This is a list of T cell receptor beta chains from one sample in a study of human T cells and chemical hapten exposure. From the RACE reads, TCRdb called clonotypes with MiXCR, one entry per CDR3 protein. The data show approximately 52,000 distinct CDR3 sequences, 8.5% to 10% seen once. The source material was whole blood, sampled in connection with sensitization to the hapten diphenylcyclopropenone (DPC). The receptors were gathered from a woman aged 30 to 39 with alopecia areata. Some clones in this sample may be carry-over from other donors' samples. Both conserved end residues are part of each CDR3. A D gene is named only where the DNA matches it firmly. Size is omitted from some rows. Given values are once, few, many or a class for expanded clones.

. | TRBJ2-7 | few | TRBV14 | CASSQDSGRWAYEQYF | TGTGCCAGCAGCCAAGATAGTGGCAGGTGGGCCTACGAGCAGTACTTC
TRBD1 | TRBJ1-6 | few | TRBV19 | CASSPTGMDSPLHF | TGTGCCAGTAGTCCGACAGGGATGGATTCACCCCTCCACTTT
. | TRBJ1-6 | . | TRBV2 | CASKGAGNSPLHF | TGTGCCAGCAAAGGCGCGGGAAATTCACCCCTCCACTTT
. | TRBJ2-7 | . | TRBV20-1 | CSAPVMGGSSYEQYF | TGCAGTGCTCCGGTGATGGGGGGTTCCTCCTACGAGCAGTACTTC
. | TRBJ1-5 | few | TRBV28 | CASSLPAGRADQPQHF | TGTGCCAGCAGTTTGCCGGCGGGGAGAGCGGATCAGCCCCAGCATTTT
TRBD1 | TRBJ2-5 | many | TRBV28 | CASSWTGEETQYF | TGTGCCAGCAGCTGGACAGGGGAAGAGACCCAGTACTTC
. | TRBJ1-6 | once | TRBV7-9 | CASSADGGSLHF | TGTGCCAGCAGCGCTGATGGTGGATCCCTCCACTTT
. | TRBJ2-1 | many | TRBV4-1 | CASSRDLGSYNEQFF | TGCGCCAGCAGCCGAGACCTAGGGTCCTACAATGAGCAGTTCTTC
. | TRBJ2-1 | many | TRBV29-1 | CSVPGAGNEQFF | TGCAGCGTTCCGGGGGCCGGCAATGAGCAGTTCTTC
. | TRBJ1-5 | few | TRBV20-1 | CSAKDRDLNQPQHF | TGCAGTGCTAAGGACCGCGATCTCAATCAGCCCCAGCATTTT
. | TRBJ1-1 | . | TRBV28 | CASSFQSGQTEAFF | TGTGCCAGCAGTTTCCAATCCGGTCAGACTGAAGCTTTCTTT
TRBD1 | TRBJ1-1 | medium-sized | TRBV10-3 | CAISDQGDTEAFF | TGTGCCATCAGTGATCAGGGGGACACTGAAGCTTTCTTT
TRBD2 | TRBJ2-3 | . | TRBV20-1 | CSARVLAGVDTQYF | TGCAGTGCTAGAGTACTAGCGGGGGTTGATACGCAGTATTTT
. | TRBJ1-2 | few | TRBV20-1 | CRPGFSYGDTF | TGCAGGCCTGGTTTCAGCTATGGCGACACCTTC
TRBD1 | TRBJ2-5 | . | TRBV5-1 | CASSLRTGVETQYF | TGCGCCAGCAGCCTAAGGACAGGGGTAGAGACCCAGTACTTC
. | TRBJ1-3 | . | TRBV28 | CASKTPGENTIYF | TGTGCCAGCAAAACCCCCGGAGAAAACACCATATATTTT
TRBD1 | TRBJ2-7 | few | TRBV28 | CASSQMDRESYEQYF | TGTGCCAGCAGTCAAATGGACAGGGAATCCTACGAGCAGTACTTC
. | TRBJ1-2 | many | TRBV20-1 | CSANPNFGYTF | TGCAGTGCTAACCCCAATTTTGGCTACACCTTC
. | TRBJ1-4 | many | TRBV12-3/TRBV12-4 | CASSLALGRQPTTHGEKLFF | TGTGCCAGCAGTTTAGCCCTGGGGAGACAGCCAACCACCCACGGTGAAAAACTGTTTTTT
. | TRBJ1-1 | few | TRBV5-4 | CASSSPIGGALNTEAFF | TGTGCCAGCAGCTCCCCGATTGGCGGGGCGCTGAACACTGAAGCTTTCTTT
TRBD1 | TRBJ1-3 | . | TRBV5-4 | CASSVGQRSGNTIYF | TGTGCCAGCAGCGTGGGACAGAGATCTGGAAACACCATATATTTT
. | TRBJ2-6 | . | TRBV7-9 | CASSVASGANVLTF | TGTGCCAGCAGCGTCGCATCTGGGGCCAACGTCCTGACTTTC
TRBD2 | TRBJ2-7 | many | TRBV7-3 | CASSPGLADHEQYF | TGTGCCAGCAGCCCGGGACTAGCGGACCACGAGCAGTACTTC
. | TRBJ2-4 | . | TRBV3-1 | CASSSQLNIQYF | TGTGCCAGCAGCTCCCAGTTGAACATTCAGTACTTC
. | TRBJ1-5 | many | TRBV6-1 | CATLDLNQPQHF | TGTGCCACCCTTGACCTCAATCAGCCCCAGCATTTT
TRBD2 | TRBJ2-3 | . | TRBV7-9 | CASSFLAGVTDTQYF | TGTGCCAGCAGCTTCCTAGCGGGGGTCACAGATACGCAGTATTTT
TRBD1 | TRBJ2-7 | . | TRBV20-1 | CSARTGGLYEQYF | TGCAGTGCGCGGACAGGGGGCTTGTACGAGCAGTACTTC